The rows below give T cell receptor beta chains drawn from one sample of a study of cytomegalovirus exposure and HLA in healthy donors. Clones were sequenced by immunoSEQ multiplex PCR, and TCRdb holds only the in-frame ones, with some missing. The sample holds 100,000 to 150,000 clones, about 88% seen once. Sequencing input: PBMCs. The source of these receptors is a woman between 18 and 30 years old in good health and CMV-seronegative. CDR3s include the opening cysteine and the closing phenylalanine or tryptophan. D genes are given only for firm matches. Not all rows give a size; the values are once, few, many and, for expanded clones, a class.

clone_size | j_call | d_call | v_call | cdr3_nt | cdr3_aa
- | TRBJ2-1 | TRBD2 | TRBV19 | TGTGCCAGTAGTATATTGGCGGGAGGGAGCAATGAGCAGTTCTTC | CASSILAGGSNEQFF
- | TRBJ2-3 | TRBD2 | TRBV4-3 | TGCGCCAGCAGCCTCGGGAGGGGGGCAGGTTCTAGCGGGAGAACAGATACGCAGTATTTT | CASSLGRGAGSSGRTDTQYF
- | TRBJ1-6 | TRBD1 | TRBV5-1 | TGCGCCAGCAGCCCGGGACAGGTCCTACATTTCTTGAATTCACCCCTCCACTTT | CASSPGQVLHFLNSPLHF
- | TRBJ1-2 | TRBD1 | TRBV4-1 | TGCGCCAGCAGCCAGGACAACAGGGGGCCTAACTATGGCTACACCTTC | CASSQDNRGPNYGYTF
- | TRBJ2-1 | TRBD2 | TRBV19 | TGTGCCAGTAGTACCATAGCGGGAGTTAAGTTCTTC | CASSTIAGVKFF
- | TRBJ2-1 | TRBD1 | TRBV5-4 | TGTGCCAGCAGCAAGGAAGGGACAGGGGGCTTCCTTGAGCAGTTCTTC | CASSKEGTGGFLEQFF
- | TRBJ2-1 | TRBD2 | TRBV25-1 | TGTGCCTCCTCACTAGCGGGAGAGGGTGGTGAGCAGTTCTTC | CASSLAGEGGEQFF
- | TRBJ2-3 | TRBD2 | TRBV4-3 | TGCGCCAGCAGCCAAGGACTAGCGGGAACAGATACGCAGTATTTT | CASSQGLAGTDTQYF
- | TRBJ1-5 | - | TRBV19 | TGTGCCAGTACCCCAAGGAGTTATAGCAATCAGCCCCAGCATTTT | CASTPRSYSNQPQHF
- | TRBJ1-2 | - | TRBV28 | TGTGCCAGCAGTTCCTTAAACTATGGCTACACCTTC | CASSSLNYGYTF
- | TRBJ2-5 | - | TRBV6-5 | TGTGCCAGCAGTTTACGGCAGGGCCGGCGCGAGACCCAGTACTTC | CASSLRQGRRETQYF
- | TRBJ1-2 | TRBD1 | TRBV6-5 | TGTGCCAGCAGTTACTCGGACAGGGATTATGGCTACACCTTC | CASSYSDRDYGYTF
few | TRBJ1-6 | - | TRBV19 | TGTGCCAGTAGCTATGCGGCGAGCTCCTATAATTCACCCCTCCACTTT | CASSYAASSYNSPLHF
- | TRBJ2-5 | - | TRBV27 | TGTGCCAGCAGTTCCCTCCGAAAGCGGAATCAAGAGACCCAGTACTTC | CASSSLRKRNQETQYF
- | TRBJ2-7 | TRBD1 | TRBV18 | TGTGCCAGCTCACCCGGGACAGAGTACGAGCAGTACTTC | CASSPGTEYEQYF
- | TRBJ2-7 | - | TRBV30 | TGTGCCTGTACTTCAGCGGGCCGTACCTACGAGCAGTACTTC | CACTSAGRTYEQYF
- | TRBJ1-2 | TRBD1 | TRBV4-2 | TGTGCCAGCAGCCAAGGACAGGGGGAATTCTATGGCTACACCTTC | CASSQGQGEFYGYTF
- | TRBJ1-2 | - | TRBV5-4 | TGTGCCAGCAGCTTGGATGCAGCGATAGATGGCTACACCTTC | CASSLDAAIDGYTF
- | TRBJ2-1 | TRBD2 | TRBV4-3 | TGCGCCAGCAGCCGGGGGCGGGAGGGAAATGAGCAGTTCTTC | CASSRGREGNEQFF
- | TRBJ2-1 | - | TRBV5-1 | TGCGCCAGCAGCTTGGGACCCCTCTCGGGTGAGCAGTTCTTC | CASSLGPLSGEQFF
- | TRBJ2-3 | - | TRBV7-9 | TGTGCCAGCAGGGGAGGCTTGGATACGCAGTATTTT | CASRGGLDTQYF
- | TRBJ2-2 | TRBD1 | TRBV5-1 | TGCGCCAGCAGCTCAACCGGGACAGGGGCCCCCGGGGAGCTGTTTTTT | CASSSTGTGAPGELFF
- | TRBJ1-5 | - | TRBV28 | TGTGCCAGCAGTCTCCCCCAGTGGGCCATGCAGCCCCAGCATTTT | CASSLPQWAMQPQHF
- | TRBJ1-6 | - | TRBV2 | TGTGCCAGCAGTGAGGGTGGGCCCTCCTATAATTCACCCCTCCACTTT | CASSEGGPSYNSPLHF
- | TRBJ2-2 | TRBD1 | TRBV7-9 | TGTGCCAGCAGCTCCGCACAGGGGAGTAACACCGGGGAGCTGTTTTTT | CASSSAQGSNTGELFF
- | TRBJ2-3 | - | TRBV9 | TGTGCCAGCAGCGCCCGGGGTGGGAGTGCAGATACGCAGTATTTT | CASSARGGSADTQYF
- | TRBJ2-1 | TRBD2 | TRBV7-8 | TGTGCCAGCAGCTCCAGGTGGCTAGCGGGGAAAAATGAGCAGTTCTTC | CASSSRWLAGKNEQFF
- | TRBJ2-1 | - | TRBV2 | TGTGCCAGCGTTGTGAGGGTGTCCTACAATGAGCAGTTCTTC | CASVVRVSYNEQFF
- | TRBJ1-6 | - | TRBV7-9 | TGTGCCAGCAGCTTAGCGCAGGATAATTCACCCCTCCACTTT | CASSLAQDNSPLHF
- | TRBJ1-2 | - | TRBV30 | TGTGCCTGGAGTGTGTTATTCTATGGCTACACCTTC | CAWSVLFYGYTF
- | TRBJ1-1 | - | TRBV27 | TGTGCCAGCAGTACCATGACGGGTTTGAACACTGAAGCTTTCTTT | CASSTMTGLNTEAFF
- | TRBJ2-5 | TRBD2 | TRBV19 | TGTGCCAGTAGTAAGGGACTAGCGGGACTACAAGAGACCCAGTACTTC | CASSKGLAGLQETQYF
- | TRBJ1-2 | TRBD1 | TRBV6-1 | TGTGCCAGCAGTGAAGGGGGACAGGCCTCTAACTATGGCTACACCTTC | CASSEGGQASNYGYTF
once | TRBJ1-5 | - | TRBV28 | TGTGCCAGCAGTCCGACACTCTTCAATCAGCCCCAGCATTTT | CASSPTLFNQPQHF
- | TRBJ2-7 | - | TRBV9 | TGTGCCAGCAGCTCTTGGAGTGGGGAGCAGTACTTC | CASSSWSGEQYF
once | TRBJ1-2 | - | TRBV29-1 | TGCAGCGCCCTGGGGGGGGGCAAAGACTATGGCTACACCTTC | CSALGGGKDYGYTF
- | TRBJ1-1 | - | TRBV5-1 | TGCGCCAGCAGACCTCAGGGTACCGCCGGAAAGGCCATGAACACTGAAGCTTTCTTT | CASRPQGTAGKAMNTEAFF